Below, one T cell receptor beta chain is given with its context. Germline CDR1 and CDR2: SGHAT and FQNNGV. CDR3 size: 16 residues. The ends were cut back, 1 base at V and 2 bases at J, with 15 bases in the middle. Some clones are missing from TCRdb's copy, which holds only in-frame ones; the method was immunoSEQ multiplex PCR. The repertoire holds about 200,000 clones, with about 84% as singletons. This record comes from a study of blood T cell repertoires in COVID-19. Whole-study context: PBMCs, B-cell-depleted T cells, or T cells provided the cDNA or gDNA that made up the material.

The V call is TRBV11-2, the J call TRBJ2-7; D not certain. The sequencing sample was made of peripheral blood. This sequence originates from a human donor in a cohort sampled during active COVID-19. The CDR3 is CASSLVLTSSTYEQYF. CDR3 sequence (DNA): TGTGCCAGCAGCTTAGTACTTACGTCGTCGACCTACGAGCAGTACTTC.